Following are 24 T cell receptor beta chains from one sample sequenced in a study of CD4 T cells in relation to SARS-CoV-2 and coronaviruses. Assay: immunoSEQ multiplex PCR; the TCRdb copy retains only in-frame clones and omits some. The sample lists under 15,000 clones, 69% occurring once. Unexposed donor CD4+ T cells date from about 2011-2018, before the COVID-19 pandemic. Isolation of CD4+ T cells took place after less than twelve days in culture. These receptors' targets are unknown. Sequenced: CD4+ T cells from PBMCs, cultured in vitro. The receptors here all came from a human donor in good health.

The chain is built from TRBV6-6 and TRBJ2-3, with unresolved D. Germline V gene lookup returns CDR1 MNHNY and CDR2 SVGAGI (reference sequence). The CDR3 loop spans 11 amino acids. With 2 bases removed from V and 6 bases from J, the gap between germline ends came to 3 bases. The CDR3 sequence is CASSYGDTQYF. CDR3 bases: TGTGCCAGCAGTTACGGGGATACGCAGTATTTT.

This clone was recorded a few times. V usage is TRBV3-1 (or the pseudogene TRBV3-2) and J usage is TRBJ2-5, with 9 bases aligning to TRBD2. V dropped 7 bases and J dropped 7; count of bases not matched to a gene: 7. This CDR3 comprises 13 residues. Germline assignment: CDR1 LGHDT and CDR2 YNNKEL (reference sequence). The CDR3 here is CASMAGGRGTQYF. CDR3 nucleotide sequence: TGTGCCAGCATGGCGGGAGGGCGGGGGACCCAGTACTTC.

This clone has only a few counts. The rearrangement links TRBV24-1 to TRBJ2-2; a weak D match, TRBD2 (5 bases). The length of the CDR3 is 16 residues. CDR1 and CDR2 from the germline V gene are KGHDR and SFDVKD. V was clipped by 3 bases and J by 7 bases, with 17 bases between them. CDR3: CATSDPGKAGLGELFF. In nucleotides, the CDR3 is TGTGCCACCAGTGATCCAGGCAAGGCGGGCCTCGGGGAGCTGTTTTTT.

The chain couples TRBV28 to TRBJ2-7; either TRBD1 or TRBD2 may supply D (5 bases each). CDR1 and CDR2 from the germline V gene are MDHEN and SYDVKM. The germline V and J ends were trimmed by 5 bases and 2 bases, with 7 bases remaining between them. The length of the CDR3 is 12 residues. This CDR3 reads CASSGTTYEQYF. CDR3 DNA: TGTGCCAGCAGTGGGACGACCTACGAGCAGTACTTC.

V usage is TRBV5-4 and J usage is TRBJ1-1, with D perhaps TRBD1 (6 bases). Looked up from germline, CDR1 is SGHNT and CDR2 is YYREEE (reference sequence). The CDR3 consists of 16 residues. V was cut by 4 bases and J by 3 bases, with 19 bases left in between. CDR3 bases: TGTGCCAGCAGCGCGGGAGGGACAACGGGGGACACTGAAGCTTTCTTT. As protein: CASSAGGTTGDTEAFF.

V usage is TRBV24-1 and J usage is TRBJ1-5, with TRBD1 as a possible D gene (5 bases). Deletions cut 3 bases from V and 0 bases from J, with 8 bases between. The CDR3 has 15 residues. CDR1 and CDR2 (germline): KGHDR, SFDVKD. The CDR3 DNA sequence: TGTGCCACCAGTGATGCGACAGATAGCAATCAGCCCCAGCATTTT. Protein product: CATSDATDSNQPQHF.

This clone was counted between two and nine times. Here the CDR3 reads CAWTPQVNTGELFF. CDR3 sequence (DNA): TGTGCCTGGACCCCACAGGTTAACACCGGGGAGCTGTTTTTT. This chain joins TRBV30 and TRBJ2-2; maybe TRBD1 (5 bases). CDR1 and CDR2 (germline): GTSNPN, SVGIG (reference sequence). Trimming pared 4 bases from V and 2 bases from J, leaving 11 bases between. The CDR3 is 14 residues long.

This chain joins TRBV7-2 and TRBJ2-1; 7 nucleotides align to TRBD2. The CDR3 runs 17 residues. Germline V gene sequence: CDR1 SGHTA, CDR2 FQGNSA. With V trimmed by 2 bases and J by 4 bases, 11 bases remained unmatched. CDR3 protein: CASSLNSGLDLYNEQFF. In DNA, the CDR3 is TGTGCCAGCAGCTTAAATTCTGGACTAGACCTATACAATGAGCAGTTCTTC.

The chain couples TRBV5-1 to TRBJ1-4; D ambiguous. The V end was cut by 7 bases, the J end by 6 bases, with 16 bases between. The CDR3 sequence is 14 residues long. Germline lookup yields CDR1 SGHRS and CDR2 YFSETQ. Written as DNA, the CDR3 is TGCGCCAGCCGAAGAGATTTATTTGATGAAAAACTGTTTTTT. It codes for CASRRDLFDEKLFF.

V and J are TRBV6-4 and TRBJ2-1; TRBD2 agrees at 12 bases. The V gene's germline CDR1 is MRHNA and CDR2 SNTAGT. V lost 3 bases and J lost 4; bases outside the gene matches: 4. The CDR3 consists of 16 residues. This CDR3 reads CASSESGTSGYNEQFF. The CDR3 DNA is TGTGCCAGCAGTGAATCCGGGACTAGCGGGTACAATGAGCAGTTCTTC.

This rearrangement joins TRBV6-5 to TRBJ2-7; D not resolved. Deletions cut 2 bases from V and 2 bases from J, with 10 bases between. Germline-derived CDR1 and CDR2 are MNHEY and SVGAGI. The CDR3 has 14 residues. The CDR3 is CASSYGGDPYEQYF. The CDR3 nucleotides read TGTGCCAGCAGTTACGGCGGAGATCCCTACGAGCAGTACTTC.

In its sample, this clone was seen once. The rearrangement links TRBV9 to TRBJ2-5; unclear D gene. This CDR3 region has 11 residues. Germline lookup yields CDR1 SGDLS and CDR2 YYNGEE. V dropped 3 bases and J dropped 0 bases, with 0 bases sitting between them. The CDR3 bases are TGTGCCAGCAGCGACCAAGAGACCCAGTACTTC. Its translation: CASSDQETQYF.

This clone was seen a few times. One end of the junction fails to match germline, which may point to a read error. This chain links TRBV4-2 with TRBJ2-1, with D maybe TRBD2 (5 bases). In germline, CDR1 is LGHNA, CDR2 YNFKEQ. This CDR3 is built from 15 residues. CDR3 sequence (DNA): TGTGCCAGCACCCAAGGTAGTAGCGCCTACAATGAGCAGTTCTTC. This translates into CASTQGSSAYNEQFF.

The CDR3 nucleotides read TGTGCCACCTTGGACAGGCTGAATGAGCAGTTCTTC. Its protein is CATLDRLNEQFF. V usage is TRBV27 and J usage is TRBJ2-1; 7 bases are a match to TRBD1. The CDR3 length is 12 residues. Unmatched junction bases numbered 7, after V lost 10 bases and J lost 7 bases. The V gene's germline CDR1 is MNHEY and CDR2 SMNVEV (reference sequence).

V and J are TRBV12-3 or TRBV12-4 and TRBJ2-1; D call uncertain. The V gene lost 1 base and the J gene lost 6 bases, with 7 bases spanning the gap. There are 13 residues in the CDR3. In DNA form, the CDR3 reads TGTGCCAGCAGTTTAGGTTTTAGCAATGAGCAGTTCTTC. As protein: CASSLGFSNEQFF.

The CDR3 DNA follows: TGTGCCTCCTCCGGCACTAGCGGGAAGTTGGCGCAGTATTTT. Translated: CASSGTSGKLAQYF. V is TRBV10-3 and J is TRBJ2-3; TRBD2 aligns across 10 bases. The V and J ends lost 11 bases and 10 bases, in that order; junction bases with no gene match: 15. The CDR3 consists of 14 residues. Per the germline V gene, CDR1 is ENHRY and CDR2 is SYGVKD.

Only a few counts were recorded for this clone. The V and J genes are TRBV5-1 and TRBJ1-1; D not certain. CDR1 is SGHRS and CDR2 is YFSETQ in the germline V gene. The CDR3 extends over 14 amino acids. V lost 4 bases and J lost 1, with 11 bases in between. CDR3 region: CASSPLTGNTEAFF. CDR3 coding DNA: TGCGCCAGCAGCCCATTGACCGGGAACACTGAAGCTTTCTTT.

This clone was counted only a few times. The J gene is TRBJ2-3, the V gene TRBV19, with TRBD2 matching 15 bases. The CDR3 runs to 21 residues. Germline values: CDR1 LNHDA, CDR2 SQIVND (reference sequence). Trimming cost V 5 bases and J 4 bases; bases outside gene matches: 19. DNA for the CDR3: TGTGCCAGTAGTCCGTACGTCGGCCCCGGGACTAGCGGGAGGATCGCAGATACGCAGTATTTT. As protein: CASSPYVGPGTSGRIADTQYF. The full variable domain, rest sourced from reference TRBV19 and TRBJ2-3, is DGGITQSPKYLFRKEGQNVTLSCEQNLNHDAMYWYRQDPGQGLRLIYYSQIVNDFQKGDIAEGYSVSREKKESFPLTVTSAQKNPTAFYLCASSPYVGPGTSGRIADTQYFGPGTRLTVL.

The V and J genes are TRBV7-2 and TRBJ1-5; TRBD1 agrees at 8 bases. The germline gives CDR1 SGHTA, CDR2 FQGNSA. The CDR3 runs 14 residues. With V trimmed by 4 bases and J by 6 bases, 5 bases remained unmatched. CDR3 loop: CASSSETGVQPQHF. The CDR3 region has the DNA TGTGCCAGCAGCTCTGAGACAGGGGTTCAGCCCCAGCATTTT.

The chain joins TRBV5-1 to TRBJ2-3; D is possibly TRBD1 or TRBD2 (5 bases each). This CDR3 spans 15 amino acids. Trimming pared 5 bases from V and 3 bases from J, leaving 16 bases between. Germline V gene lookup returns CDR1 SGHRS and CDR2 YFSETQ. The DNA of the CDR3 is TGCGCCAGCAGAGATGGACGGGGACCTACAGATACGCAGTATTTT. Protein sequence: CASRDGRGPTDTQYF.

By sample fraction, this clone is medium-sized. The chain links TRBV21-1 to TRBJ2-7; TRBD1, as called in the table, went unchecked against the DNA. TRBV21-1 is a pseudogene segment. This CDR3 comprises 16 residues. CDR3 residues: CASSKEEIVRGYEQYF. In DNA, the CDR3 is TGTGCCAGCAGCAAAGAAGAGATAGTCAGGGGCTACGAGCAGTACTTC.

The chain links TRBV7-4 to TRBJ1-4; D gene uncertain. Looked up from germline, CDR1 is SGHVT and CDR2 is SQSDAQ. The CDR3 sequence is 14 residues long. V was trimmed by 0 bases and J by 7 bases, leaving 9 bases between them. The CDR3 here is CASSLAYISEKLFF. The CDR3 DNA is TGTGCCAGCAGCTTAGCGTATATTAGTGAAAAACTGTTTTTT.

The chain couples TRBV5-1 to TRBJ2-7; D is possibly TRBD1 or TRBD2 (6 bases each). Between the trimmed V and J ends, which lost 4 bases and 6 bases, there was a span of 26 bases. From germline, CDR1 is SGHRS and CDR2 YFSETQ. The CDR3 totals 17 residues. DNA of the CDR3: TGCGCCAGCAGCCCCCGGGGGACAACGTTTACTACTTTCGAGCAGTACTTC. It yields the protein CASSPRGTTFTTFEQYF.

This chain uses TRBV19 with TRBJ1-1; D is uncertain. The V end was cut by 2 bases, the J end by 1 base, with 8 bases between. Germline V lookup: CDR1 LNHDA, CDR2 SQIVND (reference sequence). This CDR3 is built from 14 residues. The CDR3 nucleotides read TGTGCCAGTAGTATACTTACACGGAACACTGAAGCTTTCTTT. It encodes CASSILTRNTEAFF.